Listed here are 5 T cell receptor beta chains from one sample, sequenced in a study of T cell responses to AZD1222 COVID-19 vaccine. Repertoires were generated with immunoSEQ multiplex PCR, while TCRdb's copy carries only in-frame clones and drops some. The sample yields approximately 150,000 clones, 92% seen once. This specimen consisted of peripheral blood, obtained 28 days after the second AZD1222 dose. These receptors originate from an adult who received the AZD1222 COVID-19 vaccine.

The chain uses TRBV6-4 and TRBJ1-2, with 11 bases lining up with TRBD1. V gave up 6 bases and J gave up 2 bases; unmatched junction bases: 5. This CDR3 spans 15 amino acids. From germline, CDR1 is MRHNA and CDR2 SNTAGT. The CDR3 DNA reads as TGTGCCAGCAGCCCCGGGACAGGGGGGAACTATGGCTACACCTTC. It translates to CASSPGTGGNYGYTF.

About this clone itself: The identical CDR3 is also encoded by other nucleotide sequences in the sample. The genes are TRBV12-3 or TRBV12-4 and TRBJ2-1, with TRBD1 matching over 8 bases. The J segment lost 6 bases and the V segment lost 3 bases, leaving 1 base of the junction unmatched. The CDR3 runs to 13 residues. CDR3 DNA: TGTGCCAGCAGTTTTACAGGGGGCAATGAGCAGTTCTTC. Translated, it gives CASSFTGGNEQFF.

J is TRBJ2-1 and V is TRBV5-1, with D uncertain. Germline CDR1 is SGHRS and CDR2 is YFSETQ. This CDR3 spans 15 amino acids. V shed 0 bases and J shed 0 bases, with 7 bases lying between them. The CDR3 sequence: CASSLVTPSYNEQFF. The CDR3 bases are TGCGCCAGCAGCTTGGTAACACCCTCCTACAATGAGCAGTTCTTC.

V gene TRBV4-1 combines with J gene TRBJ1-1; 7 nucleotides line up with TRBD1. V trimming: 2 bases; J trimming: 0 bases; junction bases outside the gene matches: 0. The CDR3 contains 14 residues. Germline loops: CDR1 MGHRA, CDR2 YSYEKL. CDR3 sequence: CASSQTGVNTEAFF. CDR3 DNA: TGCGCCAGCAGCCAAACAGGGGTGAACACTGAAGCTTTCTTT.

This clone was counted once. The chain combines TRBV5-1 with TRBJ2-1; 7 nucleotides align to TRBD2. Per germline, CDR1 SGHRS and CDR2 YFSETQ. The CDR3 has 16 amino acids. The V segment lost 0 bases and the J segment 7 bases; nucleotides outside the gene matches: 10. CDR3 loop: CASSLGEGKIANEQFF. CDR3 in DNA: TGCGCCAGCAGCTTGGGGGAGGGGAAAATTGCGAATGAGCAGTTCTTC.